The 32 T cell receptor beta chains in this list originate from one sample, sequenced in a study of response to subunit inactivated influenza vaccine. TCRdb reprocessed the RT-PCR reads with MiXCR, giving one entry per CDR3 protein. The table includes a few hundred thousand distinct CDR3 sequences, 14% detected once. The sequencing used PBMCs from blood, collected 11 to 12 days after vaccination. The source of these receptors is a middle-aged man who received an inactivated influenza vaccine.

In its sample, this clonotype was seen once. The missing conserved phenylalanine or tryptophan at the end of this CDR3 makes a read error likely. The chain employs TRBV6-1 and TRBJ2-1, with 11 bases matching TRBD2. The CDR3 has 15 residues. Germline V gives CDR1 MNHNS, CDR2 SASEGT. After removal of 5 bases from V and 8 bases from J, the junction contained 8 bases not matched to a gene. For the CDR3, the DNA is TGTGCCAGCAGTAAAACTAGCGGGGGAAACGATGAGCAGTTCATC. It translates to CASSKTSGGNDEQFI.

Only one count was recorded for this clonotype. This rearrangement joins TRBV5-1 to TRBJ1-3; 7 bases match TRBD1. J was trimmed by 0 bases and V by 3 bases; bases with no gene match: 12. Germline V CDR1 and CDR2: SGHRS, YFSETQ. The CDR3 length is 18 residues. The CDR3 nucleotides are TGCGCCAGCAGCTACGGGACAGTGGGATTGAGCTCTGGAAACACCATATATTTT. Amino acid sequence: CASSYGTVGLSSGNTIYF.

This rearrangement joins TRBV4-1 to TRBJ2-3; D is undetermined. The CDR3 spans 14 residues. V shed 1 base and J shed 5 bases, with 10 bases lying between them. Germline CDR1 is MGHRA and CDR2 is YSYEKL. CDR3 sequence (DNA): TGCGCCAGCAGCCAAGCTGCCTTGAGAGATACGCAGTATTTT. Amino acid sequence: CASSQAALRDTQYF.

The rearrangement links TRBV5-1 to TRBJ2-1, with TRBD2 identical over 12 bases. Germline V gives CDR1 SGHRS, CDR2 YFSETQ. CDR3 length equals 17 residues. With 4 bases clipped from V and 8 bases from J, the junction kept 13 bases outside the gene matches. The DNA for the CDR3 is TGCGCCAGCAGCCCAAGGACTAGCGGGGATTTTACAGATGAGCAGTTCTTC. It is translated as CASSPRTSGDFTDEQFF.

This chain joins TRBV6-5 and TRBJ2-7, with D hard to call. This CDR3 has 14 residues. In germline, CDR1 is MNHEY, CDR2 SVGAGI. V was trimmed by 1 base and J by 1 base, leaving 8 bases between them. As DNA, the CDR3 is TGTGCCAGCAGTTACTTGCCAAGTTCCTACGAGCAGTACTTC. Translating it yields CASSYLPSSYEQYF.

This clonotype was seen a single time. This rearrangement joins TRBV7-6 to TRBJ2-1; D is unclear. CDR3 size: 16 residues. The germline CDR1 and CDR2 sequences are SGHVS and FNYEAQ. Trimming left V 5 bases short and J 5 bases short, with 19 bases between. CDR3 protein: CASSPTWADNNNEQFF. The CDR3 nucleotides are TGTGCCAGCAGCCCCACCTGGGCTGACAATAACAATGAGCAGTTCTTC.

This clonotype was recorded at least ten times. The chain employs TRBV5-6 and TRBJ1-4; D remains unclear. Germline V lookup: CDR1 SGHDT, CDR2 YYEEEE. V was cut by 4 bases and J by 4 bases, with 8 bases left in between. The CDR3 is 13 amino acids. Here the CDR3 DNA reads TGTGCCAGCAGCCATCGGGATAATGAAAAACTGTTTTTT. It specifies CASSHRDNEKLFF.

The V call is TRBV20-1, the J call TRBJ1-5; D remains unclear. Germline V gives CDR1 DFQATT, CDR2 SNEGSKA (reference sequence). V lost 1 base and J 6 bases, leaving 10 bases between the germline ends. The CDR3 is 13 amino acids. CDR3 region: CSARGHSGQPQHF. In DNA, the CDR3 is TGCAGTGCTAGAGGGCACTCGGGTCAGCCCCAGCATTTT.

This clonotype was seen more than once but under ten times. The chain combines TRBV7-9 with TRBJ2-7; TRBD1 aligns across 10 bases. CDR3 length: 15 residues. V lost 0 bases to trimming and J lost 5 bases; unmatched junction nucleotides: 4. Per germline, CDR1 SEHNR and CDR2 FQNEAQ (reference sequence). This CDR3 reads CASSLAGTGVNEQYF. CDR3 bases: TGTGCCAGCAGCTTAGCCGGGACAGGGGTAAACGAGCAGTACTTC.

This clonotype has a handful of counts. The chain employs TRBV28 and TRBJ2-1; 7 positions agree with TRBD2. The CDR3 length is 13 residues. V shed 6 bases and J 3 bases; nucleotides not matched to a gene: 2. The germline CDR1 and CDR2 sequences are MDHEN and SYDVKM. The CDR3 DNA sequence: TGTGCCAGCAGACCTAGCGGCTACAATGAGCAGTTCTTC. Its protein product is CASRPSGYNEQFF. Together with reference TRBV28 and TRBJ2-1, the CDR3 gives the full variable domain: DVKVTQSSRYLVKRTGEKVFLECVQDMDHENMFWYRQDPGLGLRLIYFSYDVKMKEKGDIPEGYSVSREKKERFSLILESASTNQTSMYLCASRPSGYNEQFFGPGTRLTVL.

A few counts support this clonotype. This chain joins TRBV3-1 and TRBJ2-4; no clear D. CDR3 size: 15 residues. CDR1 is LGHDT, CDR2 YNNKEL, per germline (reference sequence). V lost 0 bases to trimming and J lost 0 bases, with 6 bases between them. The CDR3 loop is CASSQDTLAKNIQYF. Here the CDR3 DNA reads TGTGCCAGCAGCCAAGATACTCTAGCCAAAAACATTCAGTACTTC.

This chain uses TRBV29-1 with TRBJ2-6; D is unclear. The germline V gene has CDR1 SQVTM and CDR2 ANQGSEA. Trimming removed 3 bases at V and 0 bases at J, with 3 bases between. CDR3 length: 13 amino acids. The CDR3: CSVDISGANVLTF. In DNA form, the CDR3 reads TGCAGCGTTGACATCTCTGGGGCCAACGTCCTGACTTTC.

Only a few counts were recorded for this clonotype. The chain recombines TRBV28 with TRBJ1-2, with TRBD1 as a possible D gene (5 bases). The V and J ends lost 5 bases and 8 bases respectively, with 27 bases between them. The CDR3 extends over 17 amino acids. Germline CDR1 is MDHEN and CDR2 is SYDVKM. The CDR3 protein is CASSRAESIRGLAGYTF. In DNA form, the CDR3 reads TGTGCCAGCAGTCGTGCAGAGAGTATCCGGGGGTTAGCAGGCTACACCTTC.

V and J are TRBV7-9 and TRBJ1-1; 9 bases fit TRBD1. The CDR3 has 12 amino acids. The germline V gene encodes CDR1 SEHNR and CDR2 FQNEAQ (reference sequence). V shed 10 bases and J 7 bases; nucleotides not matched to a gene: 7. CDR3: CAITQGAYEAFF. The CDR3 nucleotides are TGTGCCATAACACAGGGGGCTTATGAAGCTTTCTTT.

In its sample, this clonotype was seen many times. The rearrangement joins TRBV5-1 to TRBJ2-1, with D possibly TRBD2 on 6 matching bases. The CDR3 totals 15 residues. Germline CDR1 and CDR2: SGHRS and YFSETQ. With 0 bases removed from V and 3 bases from J, the gap between germline ends came to 10 bases. The CDR3 DNA reads as TGCGCCAGCAGCTTGGACGGGGGTTTCTACAATGAGCAGTTCTTC. This sequence encodes CASSLDGGFYNEQFF.

CDR3: CASSLSWTADTGELFF. Written as DNA, the CDR3 is TGTGCCAGCAGCTTAAGTTGGACAGCTGACACCGGGGAGCTGTTTTTT. The chain is built from TRBV7-9 and TRBJ2-2, with D tentatively TRBD1 (6 bases). Trimming stripped 2 bases from V and 3 bases from J, with 13 bases between. Germline V gene sequence: CDR1 SEHNR, CDR2 FQNEAQ (reference sequence). The CDR3 contains 16 residues.

The V call is TRBV9, the J call TRBJ2-5; 10 nucleotides agree with TRBD2. CDR1 is SGDLS, CDR2 YYNGEE, per germline. This CDR3 is built from 16 residues. The trim removed 3 bases at V and 2 bases at J, leaving 7 bases unmatched. The CDR3 sequence is CASSAGLAYGQETQYF. The CDR3 DNA reads TGTGCCAGCAGCGCGGGACTAGCGTATGGGCAAGAGACCCAGTACTTC. The complete variable domain, with remaining parts taken from reference TRBV9 and TRBJ2-5, reads DSGVTQTPKHLITATGQRVTLRCSPRSGDLSVYWYQQSLDQGLQFLIQYYNGEERAKGNILERFSAQQFPDLHSELNLSSLELGDSALYFCASSAGLAYGQETQYFGPGTRLLVL.

The rearrangement uses TRBV4-1 and TRBJ2-5; D is undetermined. V lost 1 base to trimming and J lost 5 bases, with 11 bases between them. The CDR3 contains 14 residues. Germline V gene data show CDR1 as MGHRA and CDR2 as YSYEKL. Here the CDR3 reads CASSQVGPSETQYF. For the CDR3, the DNA is TGCGCCAGCAGCCAAGTCGGGCCGTCGGAGACCCAGTACTTC.

On this clonotype: One end of the junction fails to match germline, which may point to a read error. V is TRBV12-3 or TRBV12-4 and J is TRBJ1-5, with a tentative D call TRBD1 (5 bases). The CDR3 length is 13 residues. CDR3 in amino acids: CASSLNERTRSDF. The CDR3 coding sequence is TGTGCCAGCAGTTTAAATGAACGGACAAGGAGTGATTTT.

The genes are TRBV28 and TRBJ2-3; 7 bases line up with TRBD2. Germline V gene sequence: CDR1 MDHEN, CDR2 SYDVKM. The CDR3 spans 16 residues. Trimming took 3 bases from V and 0 from J; bases not matched to a gene: 6. The CDR3 loop is CASSLTLAASTDTQYF. The CDR3 bases are TGTGCCAGCAGTTTGACGCTAGCGGCTAGCACAGATACGCAGTATTTT.

This clonotype was seen repeatedly, ten times or more. The rearrangement joins TRBV10-3 to TRBJ2-1, with TRBD2 identical over 11 bases. The V and J ends lost 5 bases and 5 bases, in that order; junction bases with no gene match: 2. CDR1 is ENHRY and CDR2 is SYGVKD in the germline V gene. The CDR3 is 14 residues long. CDR3: CAISPGLADNEQFF. The CDR3 DNA sequence: TGTGCCATCAGTCCGGGACTAGCGGACAATGAGCAGTTCTTC.

This clonotype was seen only a few times. This chain uses TRBV10-3 with TRBJ2-3; D gene unclear. V lost 5 bases, J lost 6 bases, and 9 bases lay in between. The germline CDR1 and CDR2 sequences are ENHRY and SYGVKD. This CDR3 is built from 12 residues. CDR3 amino acids: CAISSVSDTQYF. CDR3 nucleotides: TGTGCCATCAGTAGCGTTTCGGATACGCAGTATTTT.

V is TRBV4-2 and J is TRBJ2-5; 8 nucleotides line up with TRBD1. Unmatched junction bases numbered 10, after V lost 0 bases and J lost 4 bases. CDR1 and CDR2 (germline): LGHNA, YNFKEQ. This CDR3 region has 17 residues. CDR3 in amino acids: CASSQDLRGQGRETQYF. The CDR3 DNA is TGTGCCAGCAGCCAAGATCTTCGCGGACAGGGTCGAGAGACCCAGTACTTC.

This clonotype was seen a handful of times. This rearrangement joins TRBV2 to TRBJ2-7; D uncertain. The CDR3 consists of 14 residues. V was pared by 6 bases and J by 4 bases, with 16 bases between. Germline V gene sequence: CDR1 SNHLY, CDR2 FYNNEI. The CDR3 here is CASSYSETRYEQYF. The CDR3 nucleotides are TGTGCCAGCAGCTACAGTGAGACAAGATACGAGCAGTACTTC.

This clonotype was seen a few times. V usage is TRBV12-3 or TRBV12-4 and J usage is TRBJ2-7, with D uncertain. This CDR3 spans 13 amino acids. Trimming removed 0 bases from V and 7 bases from J, with 10 bases in between. The CDR3 reads CASSLAAFREQYF. CDR3 DNA sequence: TGTGCCAGCAGTTTAGCCGCCTTTAGAGAGCAGTACTTC.

The chain links TRBV5-6 to TRBJ1-1; 7 bases align to TRBD1. CDR3 length: 15 residues. The trim removed 2 bases at V and 5 bases at J, leaving 9 bases unmatched. The germline V gene has CDR1 SGHDT and CDR2 YYEEEE. This chain's CDR3 is CASSFLRGRQTEAFF. CDR3 coding DNA: TGTGCCAGCAGCTTTTTGAGGGGGCGTCAGACTGAAGCTTTCTTT.

This clonotype was seen only a few times. The V gene is TRBV5-1, the J gene TRBJ2-3, with 16 bases identical to TRBD2. The CDR3 loop spans 18 amino acids. Unmatched junction bases numbered 7, after V lost 4 bases and J lost 2 bases. Germline V CDR1 and CDR2: SGHRS, YFSETQ. The CDR3 DNA reads TGCGCCAGCAGCCTGACGGGGACTAGCGGGGGGGCCACAGATACGCAGTATTTT. Translated, it gives CASSLTGTSGGATDTQYF. Filled out from reference TRBV5-1 and TRBJ2-3, the complete variable domain reads KAGVTQTPRYLIKTRGQQVTLSCSPISGHRSVSWYQQTPGQGLQFLFEYFSETQRNKGNFPGRFSGRQFSNSRSEMNVSTLELGDSALYLCASSLTGTSGGATDTQYFGPGTRLTVL.

This clonotype was recorded many times. The chain carries TRBV10-3 and TRBJ2-4; 13 positions agree with TRBD2. V gave up 4 bases and J gave up 1 base; unmatched junction bases: 4. The CDR3 runs 17 residues. Per germline, CDR1 ENHRY and CDR2 SYGVKD. The DNA of the CDR3 is TGTGCCATCAGTGGAACTAGCGGGAGGGCCGCCAAAAACATTCAGTACTTC. Protein sequence: CAISGTSGRAAKNIQYF.

V and J are TRBV29-1 and TRBJ1-1; 7 nucleotides match TRBD1. The CDR3 length is 13 residues. CDR1 and CDR2 (germline): SQVTM, ANQGSEA. J was trimmed by 5 bases and V by 3 bases; bases with no gene match: 6. The chain's CDR3 is CSVDGQARTEAFF. In DNA, the CDR3 is TGCAGCGTTGACGGACAGGCTAGAACTGAAGCTTTCTTT.

A few counts support this clonotype. The chain carries TRBV12-3 or TRBV12-4 and TRBJ2-5; 12 bases line up with TRBD1. The CDR3 length is 15 residues. V was clipped by 5 bases and J by 4 bases; unmatched bases: 5. The DNA of the CDR3 is TGTGCCAGCAGTCCCGGGACAGGGGGCTTAGAGACCCAGTACTTC. Translation gives CASSPGTGGLETQYF.

This clonotype was counted a few times. The genes are TRBV28 and TRBJ1-2; D is ambiguous. Trimming left V 5 bases short and J 1 base short, with 14 bases between. Germline V gene data show CDR1 as MDHEN and CDR2 as SYDVKM. The CDR3 contains 15 residues. For the CDR3, the DNA is TGTGCCAGCAGTACCTATTTGGGCAGTAACTATGGCTACACCTTC. Translated, it gives CASSTYLGSNYGYTF.

The chain carries TRBV27 and TRBJ2-1; tentatively, D is TRBD2 (6 bases). The V and J ends lost 2 bases and 7 bases respectively, with 9 bases between them. The CDR3 spans 13 residues. The germline CDR1 and CDR2 sequences are MNHEY and SMNVEV (reference sequence). For the CDR3, the DNA is TGTGCCAGCAGTTTACCTCTAGCGAATGAGCAGTTCTTC. It encodes CASSLPLANEQFF.